The clone carrying this TCR beta chain was observed a handful of times. This entry belongs to a study of T-cell reconstitution after alpha-beta-depleted transplantation in children. V was pared by 5 bases and J by 8 bases, with 10 bases between. The CDR3 sequence is 13 residues long. A TCRbeta library incorporating unique molecular identifiers was prepared. MiXCR, applied by TCRdb to the PCR reads, yields one record per CDR3 protein. Of about 1,000,000 distinct CDR3 sequences in the sample, 25% to 35% were seen once. The input for sequencing was PBMCs, mostly from graft donor cells, taken 360 days after TCRalphabeta/CD19-depleted stem cell transplant. The chain employs TRBV12-3 or TRBV12-4 and TRBJ1-6, with D hard to call. The clonotype comes from a boy in the first two years of life who had a stem cell transplant for SCID, so the T cells may come from the graft donor. The CDR3 here is CASSPRGDSPLHF. The DNA of the CDR3 is TGTGCCAGCAGTCCCCGTGGCGATTCACCCCTCCACTTT.